The clone carrying this TCR beta chain has a handful of counts. Its antigen is not known. V was shortened by 5 bases and J by 5 bases, with 9 bases between the two germline ends. Germline V gene lookup returns CDR1 ENHRY and CDR2 SYGVKD. CDR3 length: 13 amino acids. In TCRdb, the 5' RACE reads were re-called with MiXCR into one record per CDR3 protein. The table lists over 150,000 distinct CDR3 sequences, 13% of them singletons. The data are from a study of T-cell memory formation after mild COVID-19. Study-wide background: Clusters of TCRs were largely donor specific. Study-level results: Memory cells collected pre-infection included some clones that later responded, suggesting cross-reactive memory joined. CD4/CD8 balance characterized clones contracting day 15 to 85, and CD4+ skew characterized later expanders. CD4+ contracting clones were found mainly in CM and EM, and CD8+ ones in EMRA.

The rearrangement uses TRBV10-3 and TRBJ2-2; perhaps TRBD2 as D (6 bases). The sequenced material came from PBMCs or a T cell subset sorted from them (not recorded which). This clonotype was obtained from a man aged 18 to 29 who had mild COVID-19 (a few samples of this study predate the infection). Cell type and time point are not known. CDR3 residues: CAISQGGTGELFF. CDR3 DNA sequence: TGTGCCATCAGTCAGGGAGGAACCGGGGAGCTGTTTTTT.